A single sample is the source of the 2 T cell receptor beta chains below, sequenced in a study of blood T cell repertoires in COVID-19. TCRdb's copy holds only in-frame clones and misses some; the assay was immunoSEQ multiplex PCR. The profile shows about 150,000 clones, around 91% of them singletons. The source material was peripheral blood. Receptors were obtained from a woman between 55 and 75 years old with active COVID-19.

The chain combines TRBV4-1 with TRBJ2-1; no reliable D call. Germline values: CDR1 MGHRA, CDR2 YSYEKL. The length of the CDR3 is 16 residues. V lost 0 bases, J lost 3 bases, and 12 bases lay in between. CDR3 nucleotide sequence: TGCGCCAGCAGCCAAGAGAGCCTAGGTAGCTACAATGAGCAGTTCTTC. It yields the protein CASSQESLGSYNEQFF.

The CDR3 DNA reads TGTGCCAGCATCCTAACGGCAGGGTCTGAAGCTTTCTTT. This encodes CASILTAGSEAFF. The chain joins TRBV7-9 to TRBJ1-1; possible D gene TRBD1, 5 bases. With 7 bases removed from V and 6 bases from J, the gap between germline ends came to 15 bases. The CDR3 runs to 13 residues. From germline, CDR1 is SEHNR and CDR2 FQNEAQ (reference sequence).